This TCR beta chain was documented in a study of human T cells and chemical hapten exposure. About the research overall: The variation in per-sample TCR yields arose mainly from small differences in pooled library volumes.

Documented time point: pre-sensitization, week 0. Treatment: therapeutic diphenylcyclopropenone sensitization with weekly scalp DPC. The CDR3 extends over 13 amino acids. Trimming left V 0 bases short and J 9 bases short, with 13 bases between. Germline CDR1 SGHRS, CDR2 YFSETQ. TCRdb passed the RACE reads through MiXCR, listing each CDR3 protein once. The table has roughly 380,000 distinct CDR3 sequences, around 5.5% seen once. The sample consisted of whole blood, taken in connection with sensitization to the hapten diphenylcyclopropenone (DPC). This receptor was obtained from a woman in her forties or fifties with alopecia areata. Some clones in this sample may be carry-over from other donors' samples. This chain uses TRBV5-1 with TRBJ2-7, with no clear D. The CDR3 DNA is TGCGCCAGCAGCTTGGAAAGAACAGCTCGGCAGTACTTC. Encoded protein: CASSLERTARQYF.